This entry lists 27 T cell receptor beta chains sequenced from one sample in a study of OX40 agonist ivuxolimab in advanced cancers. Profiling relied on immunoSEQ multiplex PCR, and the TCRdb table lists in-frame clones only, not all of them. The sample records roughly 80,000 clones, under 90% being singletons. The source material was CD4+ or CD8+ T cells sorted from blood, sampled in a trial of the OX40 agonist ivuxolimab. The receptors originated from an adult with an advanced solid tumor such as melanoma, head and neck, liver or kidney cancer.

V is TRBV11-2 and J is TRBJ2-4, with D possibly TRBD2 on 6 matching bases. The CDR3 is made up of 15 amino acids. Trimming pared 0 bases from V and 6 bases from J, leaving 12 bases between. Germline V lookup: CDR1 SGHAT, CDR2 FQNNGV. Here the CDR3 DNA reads TGTGCCAGCAGCTTAGAGGGGGGATCGGGAAACATTCAGTACTTC. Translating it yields CASSLEGGSGNIQYF.

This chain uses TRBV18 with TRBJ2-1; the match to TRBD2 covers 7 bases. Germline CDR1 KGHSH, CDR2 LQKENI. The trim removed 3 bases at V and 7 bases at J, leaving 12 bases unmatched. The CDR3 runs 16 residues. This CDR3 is CASSPLAAASVNEQFF. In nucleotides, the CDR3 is TGTGCCAGCTCACCGCTAGCGGCGGCGAGTGTGAATGAGCAGTTCTTC.

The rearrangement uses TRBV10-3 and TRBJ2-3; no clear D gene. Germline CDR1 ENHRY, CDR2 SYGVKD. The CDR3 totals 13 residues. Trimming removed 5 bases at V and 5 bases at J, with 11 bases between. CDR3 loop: CAISRFVGDTQYF. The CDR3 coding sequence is TGTGCCATCAGTCGTTTTGTCGGAGATACGCAGTATTTT.

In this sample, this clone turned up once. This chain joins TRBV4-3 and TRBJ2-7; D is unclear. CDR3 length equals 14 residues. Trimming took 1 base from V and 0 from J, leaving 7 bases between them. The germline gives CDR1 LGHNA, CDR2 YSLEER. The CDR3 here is CASSQGRNSYEQYF. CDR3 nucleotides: TGCGCCAGCAGCCAAGGACGGAACTCCTACGAGCAGTACTTC.

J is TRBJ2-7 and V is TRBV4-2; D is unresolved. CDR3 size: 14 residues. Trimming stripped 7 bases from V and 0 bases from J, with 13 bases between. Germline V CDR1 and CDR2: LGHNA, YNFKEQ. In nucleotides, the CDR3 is TGTGCCAGCACCCGTTCATTGAGCTCCTACGAGCAGTACTTC. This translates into CASTRSLSSYEQYF.

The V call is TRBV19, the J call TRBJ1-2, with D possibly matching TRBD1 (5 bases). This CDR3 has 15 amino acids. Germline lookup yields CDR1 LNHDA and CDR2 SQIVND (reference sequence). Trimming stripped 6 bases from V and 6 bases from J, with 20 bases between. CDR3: CASSPRGPGGHGYTF. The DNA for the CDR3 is TGTGCCAGTAGCCCCCGGGGACCGGGGGGACATGGCTACACCTTC. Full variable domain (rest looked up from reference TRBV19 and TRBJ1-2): DGGITQSPKYLFRKEGQNVTLSCEQNLNHDAMYWYRQDPGQGLRLIYYSQIVNDFQKGDIAEGYSVSREKKESFPLTVTSAQKNPTAFYLCASSPRGPGGHGYTFGSGTRLTVV.

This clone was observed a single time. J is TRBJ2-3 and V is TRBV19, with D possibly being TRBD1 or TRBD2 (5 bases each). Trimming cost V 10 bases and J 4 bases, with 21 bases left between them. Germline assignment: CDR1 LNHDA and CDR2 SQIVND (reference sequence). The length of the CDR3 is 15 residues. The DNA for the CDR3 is TGTGCCACCCAGAGGGCAGGGATGCATTCAGATACGCAGTATTTT. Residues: CATQRAGMHSDTQYF. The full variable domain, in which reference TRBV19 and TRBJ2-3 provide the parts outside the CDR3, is DGGITQSPKYLFRKEGQNVTLSCEQNLNHDAMYWYRQDPGQGLRLIYYSQIVNDFQKGDIAEGYSVSREKKESFPLTVTSAQKNPTAFYLCATQRAGMHSDTQYFGPGTRLTVL.

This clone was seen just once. The CDR3 coding sequence is TGTGCCAGCAGCCCACTGGGCAATGAGCAGTTCTTC. Translated: CASSPLGNEQFF. V gene TRBV7-6 combines with J gene TRBJ2-1; the D is unclear. With 5 bases removed from V and 6 bases from J, the gap between germline ends came to 8 bases. Germline CDR1 SGHVS, CDR2 FNYEAQ. The CDR3 length is 12 residues.

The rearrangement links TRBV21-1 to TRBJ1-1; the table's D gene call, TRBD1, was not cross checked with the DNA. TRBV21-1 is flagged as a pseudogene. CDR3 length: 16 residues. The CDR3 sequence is CASSTRQGAQNTEAFF. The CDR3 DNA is TGTGCCAGCAGCACCCGACAGGGGGCGCAGAACACTGAAGCTTTCTTT.

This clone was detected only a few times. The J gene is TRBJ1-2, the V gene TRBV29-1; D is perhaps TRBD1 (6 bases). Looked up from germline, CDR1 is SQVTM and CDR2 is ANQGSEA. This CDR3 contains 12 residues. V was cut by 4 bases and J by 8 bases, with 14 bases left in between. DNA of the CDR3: TGCAGCGTTGTTTACGGGGGCAGAGGCTACACCTTC. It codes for CSVVYGGRGYTF.

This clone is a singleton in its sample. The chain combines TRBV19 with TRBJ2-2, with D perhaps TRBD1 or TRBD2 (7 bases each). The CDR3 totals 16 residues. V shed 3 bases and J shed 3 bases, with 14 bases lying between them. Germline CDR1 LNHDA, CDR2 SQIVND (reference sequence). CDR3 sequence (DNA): TGTGCCAGTAGTATGGGAGGGGGCCCTTACACCGGGGAGCTGTTTTTT. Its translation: CASSMGGGPYTGELFF. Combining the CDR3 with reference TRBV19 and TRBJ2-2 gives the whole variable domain DGGITQSPKYLFRKEGQNVTLSCEQNLNHDAMYWYRQDPGQGLRLIYYSQIVNDFQKGDIAEGYSVSREKKESFPLTVTSAQKNPTAFYLCASSMGGGPYTGELFFGEGSRLTVL.

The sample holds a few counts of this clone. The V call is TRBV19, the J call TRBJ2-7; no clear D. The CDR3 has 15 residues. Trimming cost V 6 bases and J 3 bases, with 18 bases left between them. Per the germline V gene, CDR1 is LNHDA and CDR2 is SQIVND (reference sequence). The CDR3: CASSRTSLGDYEQYF. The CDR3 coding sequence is TGTGCCAGTAGCCGAACCTCTCTTGGTGACTACGAGCAGTACTTC.

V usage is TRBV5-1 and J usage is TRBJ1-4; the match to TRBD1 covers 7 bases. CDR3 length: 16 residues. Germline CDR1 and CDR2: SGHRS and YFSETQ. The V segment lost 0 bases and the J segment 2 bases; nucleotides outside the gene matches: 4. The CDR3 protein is CASSLAPGGTNEKLFF. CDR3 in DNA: TGCGCCAGCAGCTTGGCCCCAGGGGGGACTAATGAAAAACTGTTTTTT.

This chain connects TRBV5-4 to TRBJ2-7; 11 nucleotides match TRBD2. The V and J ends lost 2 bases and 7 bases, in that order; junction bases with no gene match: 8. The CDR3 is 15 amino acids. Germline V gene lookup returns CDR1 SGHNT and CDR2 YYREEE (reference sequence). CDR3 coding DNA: TGTGCCAGCAGCTTAGCACTAGCGGGGGCCCAGGAGCAGTACTTC. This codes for CASSLALAGAQEQYF.

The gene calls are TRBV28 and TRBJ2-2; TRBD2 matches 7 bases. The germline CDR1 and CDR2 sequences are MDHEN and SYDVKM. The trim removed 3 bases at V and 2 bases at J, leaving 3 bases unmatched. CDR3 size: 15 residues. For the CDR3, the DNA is TGTGCCAGCAGTTTTGCGGGGGTCAACACCGGGGAGCTGTTTTTT. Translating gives CASSFAGVNTGELFF.

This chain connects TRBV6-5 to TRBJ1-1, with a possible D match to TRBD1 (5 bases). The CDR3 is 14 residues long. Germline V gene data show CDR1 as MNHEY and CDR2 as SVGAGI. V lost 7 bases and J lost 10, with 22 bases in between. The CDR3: CASIPPGRQTRAFF. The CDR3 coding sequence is TGTGCCAGCATTCCCCCGGGACGCCAAACAAGAGCTTTCTTT.

The CDR3 nucleotides read TGTGCCAGCAGTTTGGACAACCGGGAGGCGGGTGAAGCTTTCTTT. This sequence encodes CASSLDNREAGEAFF. V gene TRBV28 combines with J gene TRBJ1-1, with D tentatively TRBD1 (5 bases). The CDR3 has 15 amino acids. Trimming took 3 bases from V and 7 from J, leaving 18 bases between them. CDR1 and CDR2 (germline): MDHEN, SYDVKM.

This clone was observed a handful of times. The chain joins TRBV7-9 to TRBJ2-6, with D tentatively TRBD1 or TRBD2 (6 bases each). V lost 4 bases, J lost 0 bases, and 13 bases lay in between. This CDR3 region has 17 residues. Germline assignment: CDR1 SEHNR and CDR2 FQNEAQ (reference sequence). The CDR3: CASSSLGGSSGANVLTF. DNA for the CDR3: TGTGCCAGCAGCTCCCTGGGGGGCTCCTCTGGGGCCAACGTCCTGACTTTC.

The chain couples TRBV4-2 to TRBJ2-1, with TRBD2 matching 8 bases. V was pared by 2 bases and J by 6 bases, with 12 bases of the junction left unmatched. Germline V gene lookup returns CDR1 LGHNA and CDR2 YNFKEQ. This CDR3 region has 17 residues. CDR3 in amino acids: CASSQTPDGGASNEQFF. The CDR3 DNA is TGTGCCAGCAGCCAAACGCCCGACGGGGGGGCCTCCAATGAGCAGTTCTTC.

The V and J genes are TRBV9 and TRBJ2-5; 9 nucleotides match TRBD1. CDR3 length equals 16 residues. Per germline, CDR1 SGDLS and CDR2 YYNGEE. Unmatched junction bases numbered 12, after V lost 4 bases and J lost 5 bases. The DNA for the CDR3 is TGTGCCAGCAGCCCGAGCCCTTGGACAGGGGTGGAGACCCAGTACTTC. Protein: CASSPSPWTGVETQYF.

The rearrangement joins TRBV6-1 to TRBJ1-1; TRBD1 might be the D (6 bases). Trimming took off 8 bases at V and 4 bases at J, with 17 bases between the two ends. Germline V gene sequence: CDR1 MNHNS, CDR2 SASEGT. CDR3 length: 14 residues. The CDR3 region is CASRPLRGVTEAFF. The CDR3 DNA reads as TGTGCCAGCCGCCCGCTTAGGGGGGTCACTGAAGCTTTCTTT.

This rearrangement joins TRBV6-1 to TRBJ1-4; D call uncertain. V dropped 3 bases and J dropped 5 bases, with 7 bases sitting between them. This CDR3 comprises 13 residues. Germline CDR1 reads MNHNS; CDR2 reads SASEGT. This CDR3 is CASSDRRNEKLFF. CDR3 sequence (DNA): TGTGCCAGCAGTGACAGGAGAAATGAAAAACTGTTTTTT.

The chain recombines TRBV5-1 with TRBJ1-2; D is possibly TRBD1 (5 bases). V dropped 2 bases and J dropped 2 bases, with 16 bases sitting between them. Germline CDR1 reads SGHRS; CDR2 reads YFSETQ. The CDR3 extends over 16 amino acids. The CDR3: CASSFQGSRVNYGYTF. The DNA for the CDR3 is TGCGCCAGCAGCTTCCAGGGTTCAAGGGTGAACTATGGCTACACCTTC.

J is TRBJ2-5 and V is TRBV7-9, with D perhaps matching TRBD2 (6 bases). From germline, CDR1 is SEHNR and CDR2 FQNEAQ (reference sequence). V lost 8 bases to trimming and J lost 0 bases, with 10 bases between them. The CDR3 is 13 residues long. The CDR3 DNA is TGTGCCAGCCAGAGGGACTACCAAGAGACCCAGTACTTC. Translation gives CASQRDYQETQYF.

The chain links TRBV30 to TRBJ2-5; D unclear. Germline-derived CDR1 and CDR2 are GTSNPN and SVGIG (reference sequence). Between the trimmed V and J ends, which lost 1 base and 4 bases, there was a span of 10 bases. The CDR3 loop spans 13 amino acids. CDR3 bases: TGTGCCTGGAGTGCATCCCGAGGAGAGACCCAGTACTTC. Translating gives CAWSASRGETQYF.

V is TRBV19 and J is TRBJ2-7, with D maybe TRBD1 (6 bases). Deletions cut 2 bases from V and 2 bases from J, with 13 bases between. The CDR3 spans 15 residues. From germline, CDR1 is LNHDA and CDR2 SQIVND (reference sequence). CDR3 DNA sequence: TGTGCCAGTAGTATACGCCCAGGACAGCCCTACGAGCAGTACTTC. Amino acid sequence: CASSIRPGQPYEQYF.

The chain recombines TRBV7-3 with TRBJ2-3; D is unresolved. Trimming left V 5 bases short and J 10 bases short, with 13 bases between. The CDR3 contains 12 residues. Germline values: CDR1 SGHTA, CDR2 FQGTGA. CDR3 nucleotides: TGTGCCAGCAGCCCCCCCCGTGGTGCGCAGTATTTT. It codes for CASSPPRGAQYF.